This entry describes one T cell receptor beta chain. Its target is unknown. This entry comes from a study of blood T cells in healthy people across ages. Study results and caveats: Among T cells, TCR beta diversity per million cells dropped roughly linearly as age rose.

V was pared by 4 bases and J by 2 bases, with 14 bases of the junction left unmatched. The germline CDR1 and CDR2 sequences are MNHEY and SVGAGI. The CDR3 extends over 18 amino acids. A sample-barcoded 5' primer and a J-beta primer mix were used in a second PCR of roughly 7 to 11 cycles. Any given sample supplied a minimum of 2.5 million CDR3-containing paired-end reads. MiXCR was run by TCRdb on the 5' RACE reads, yielding one entry per CDR3 protein. The data hold 600,000 or so distinct CDR3 sequences, with under 25% observed a single time. The V gene is TRBV6-5, the J gene TRBJ2-7; 10 bases fit TRBD2. Sequenced: blood. The TCR originated in a man in his sixties or seventies in good health. The CDR3 bases are TGTGCCAGCAGTTTGTCTAGCGGGAGTCCTTTACTACCCTACGAGCAGTACTTC. This codes for CASSLSSGSPLLPYEQYF.